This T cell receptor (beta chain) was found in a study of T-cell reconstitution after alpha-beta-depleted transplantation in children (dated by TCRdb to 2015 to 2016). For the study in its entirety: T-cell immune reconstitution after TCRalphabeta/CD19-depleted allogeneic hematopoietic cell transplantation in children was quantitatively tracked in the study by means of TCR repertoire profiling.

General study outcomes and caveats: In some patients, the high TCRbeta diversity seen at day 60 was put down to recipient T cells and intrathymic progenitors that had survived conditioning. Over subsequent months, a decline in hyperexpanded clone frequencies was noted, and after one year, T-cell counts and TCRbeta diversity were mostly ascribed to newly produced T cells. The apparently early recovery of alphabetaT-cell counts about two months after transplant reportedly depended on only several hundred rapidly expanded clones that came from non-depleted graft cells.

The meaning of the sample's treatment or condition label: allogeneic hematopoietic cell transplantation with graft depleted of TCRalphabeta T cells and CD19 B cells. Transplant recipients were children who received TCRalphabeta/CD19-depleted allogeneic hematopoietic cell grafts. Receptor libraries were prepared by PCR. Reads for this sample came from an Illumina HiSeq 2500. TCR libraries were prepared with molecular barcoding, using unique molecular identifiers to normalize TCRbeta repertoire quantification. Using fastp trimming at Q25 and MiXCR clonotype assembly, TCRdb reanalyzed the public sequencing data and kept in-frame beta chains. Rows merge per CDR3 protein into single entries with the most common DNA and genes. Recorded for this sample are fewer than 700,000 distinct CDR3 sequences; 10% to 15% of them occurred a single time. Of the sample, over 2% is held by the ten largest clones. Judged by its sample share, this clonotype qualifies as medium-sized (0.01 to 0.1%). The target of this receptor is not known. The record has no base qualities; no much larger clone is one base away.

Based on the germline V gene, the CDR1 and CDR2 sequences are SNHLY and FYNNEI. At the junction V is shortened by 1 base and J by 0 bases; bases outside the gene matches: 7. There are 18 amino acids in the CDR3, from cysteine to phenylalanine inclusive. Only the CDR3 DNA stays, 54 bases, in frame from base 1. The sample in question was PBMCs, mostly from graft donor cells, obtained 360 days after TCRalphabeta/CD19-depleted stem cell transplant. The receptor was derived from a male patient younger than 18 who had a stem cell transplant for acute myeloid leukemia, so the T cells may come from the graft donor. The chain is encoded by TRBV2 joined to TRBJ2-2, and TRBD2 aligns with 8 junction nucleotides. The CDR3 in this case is CASSEGTSRRANTGELFF. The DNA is TGTGCCAGCAGTGAAGGGACTAGCCGGCGAGCGAACACCGGGGAGCTGTTTTTT.